The rows below give T cell receptor beta chains drawn from one sample of a study of T cells expressing NK-cell markers. Using the 5' RACE reads, TCRdb records one entry per CDR3 protein without DNA. The listing contains roughly 450,000 distinct CDR3 sequences. The sequenced sample was blood T cells: a sorted CD56 or NKG2C T cell subset, CD4+ or CD8+ T cells, or bulk PBMC T cells (not recorded which). The source of these receptors is a woman in her forties or fifties in good health. Both conserved end residues are part of each CDR3.

TRBV5-6,TRBJ1-1,CASSPRRLGGAFF
TRBV18,TRBJ1-1,CASSPSQGARLGTEAFF
TRBV20-1,TRBJ1-2,CSAKEGINYGYTF
TRBV29-1,TRBJ2-1,CSGGGWLAGGRSSYNEQFF
TRBV5-1,TRBJ1-1,CASSLDLDYSEAFF
TRBV5-1,TRBJ2-3,CASSAGTSGTDTQYF
TRBV12-3/TRBV12-4,TRBJ2-7,CASRIGTSAYEQYF
TRBV30,TRBJ2-7,CAWSPGVSYEQYF
TRBV7-9,TRBJ1-2,CASSHSTLGSRGYTF
TRBV19,TRBJ2-4,CASSILGVDIQYF
TRBV30,TRBJ1-3,CGWAKRGNTIYF
TRBV20-1,TRBJ2-2,CSAGKREGVTGELFF
TRBV20-1,TRBJ2-1,CSARNIRGGAPNEQFF
TRBV4-1,TRBJ2-1,CASSEAGTGSDQFF
TRBV12-3/TRBV12-4,TRBJ1-2,CASSSTTGRTNYGYTF
TRBV20-1,TRBJ2-5,CSAPRDRGSQETQYF
TRBV2,TRBJ2-2,CASLQESNTGELFF
TRBV13,TRBJ2-1,CASSSRGQLYNEQFF
TRBV12-5,TRBJ2-1,CASGPGTDNNEQFF
TRBV3-1,TRBJ2-1,CASSPRDLEQFF
TRBV10-1,TRBJ2-3,CASSVDRGLGTDTQYF
TRBV29-1,TRBJ2-2,CSVEGLAGRNTGELFF
TRBV11-2,TRBJ2-2,CASSTRLLSGELFF
TRBV4-1,TRBJ1-1,CASSQYLGQATEAFF
TRBV5-1,TRBJ1-2,CASSYQETLSGYTF
TRBV2,TRBJ1-1,CASSELRKLSEAFF
TRBV12-3/TRBV12-4,TRBJ2-1,CASTGLAPEQFF
TRBV18,TRBJ1-6,CASSPDVANSPLHF
TRBV20-1,TRBJ2-5,CSVSPAGETQYF
TRBV27,TRBJ2-3,CASSFERADTQYF
TRBV5-1,TRBJ2-3,CASSPGLASGYRTDTQYF
TRBV11-2,TRBJ2-3,CATGGTPWGDTQYF
TRBV24-1,TRBJ2-1,CATSGGSLSYNEQFF
TRBV28,TRBJ1-2,CASKDRGPYGYTF
TRBV20-1,TRBJ1-2,CSASGGPLSYTF
TRBV7-2,TRBJ2-3,CASSFGPAGGEDTQYF
TRBV5-6,TRBJ2-3,CASSLVPISTDTQYF
TRBV27,TRBJ2-1,CASSLGSGRASNEQFF
TRBV12-3/TRBV12-4,TRBJ2-5,CASTCRDLEQETQYF
TRBV10-3,TRBJ1-1,CASTNRGITEAFF
TRBV11-3,TRBJ2-4,CASSSGGLQMNIQYF
TRBV19,TRBJ1-5,CASSSIDSSNQPQHF
TRBV12-3/TRBV12-4,TRBJ2-1,CASSLRLAPNNEQFF
TRBV11-2,TRBJ2-5,CASSLFSARRAETQYF
TRBV11-2,TRBJ2-1,CASSFTGRYEQFF
TRBV9,TRBJ2-2,CASSVVAATNTGELFF
TRBV5-1,TRBJ1-1,CASSLGRGGIMNTEAFF
TRBV12-3/TRBV12-4,TRBJ2-5,CASSPMRGHSTLQETQYF
TRBV12-3/TRBV12-4,TRBJ1-4,CASSHPGGTNEKLFF
TRBV2,TRBJ1-4,CASKRVFATNEKLFF